This T cell receptor beta chain was documented in a study of cytomegalovirus exposure and HLA in healthy donors. Study-wide results and limits: According to an earlier analysis, most TCR beta V segments yielded productive rearrangements about 87% or about 30% of the time. It emerged from a later analysis that several of the most significant clusters appeared to be linked to common viral pathogens.

PCR was performed using 60 Vbeta and 13 Jbeta primers. Sequenced by immunoSEQ multiplex PCR; TCRdb stores in-frame clones only, minus some. The sample lists roughly 100,000 clones, roughly two thirds occurring once. Germline loops: CDR1 MNHNS, CDR2 SASEGT. This CDR3 comprises 14 residues. Trimming cost V 6 bases and J 6 bases, with 15 bases left between them. Comments on this clone: Its cognate antigen is unknown.

The sequenced sample was PBMCs. The V and J genes are TRBV6-1 and TRBJ1-5; D is uncertain. The sequence was collected from a woman aged 45-65 years in good health and CMV-seropositive. The CDR3 protein is CASSVSGSPQPQHF. The CDR3 DNA follows: TGTGCCAGCAGCGTCTCCGGGTCCCCTCAGCCCCAGCATTTT.